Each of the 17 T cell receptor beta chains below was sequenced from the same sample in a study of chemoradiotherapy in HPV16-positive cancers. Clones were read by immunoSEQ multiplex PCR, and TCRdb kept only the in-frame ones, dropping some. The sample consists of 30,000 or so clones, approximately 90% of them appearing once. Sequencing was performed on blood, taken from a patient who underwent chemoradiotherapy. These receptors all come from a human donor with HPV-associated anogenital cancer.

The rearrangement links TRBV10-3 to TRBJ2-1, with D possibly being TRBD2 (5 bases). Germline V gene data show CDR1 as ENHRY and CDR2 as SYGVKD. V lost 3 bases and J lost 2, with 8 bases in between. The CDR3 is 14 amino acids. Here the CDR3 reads CAISDGSPYNEQFF. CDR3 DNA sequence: TGTGCCATCAGTGATGGGAGTCCCTACAATGAGCAGTTCTTC.

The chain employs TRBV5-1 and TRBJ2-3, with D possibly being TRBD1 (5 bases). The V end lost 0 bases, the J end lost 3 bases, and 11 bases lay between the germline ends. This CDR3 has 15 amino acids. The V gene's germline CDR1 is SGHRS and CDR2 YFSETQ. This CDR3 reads CASSLGVRETDTQYF. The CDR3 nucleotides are TGCGCCAGCAGCTTGGGGGTCAGGGAAACAGATACGCAGTATTTT. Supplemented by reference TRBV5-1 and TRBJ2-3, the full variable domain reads KAGVTQTPRYLIKTRGQQVTLSCSPISGHRSVSWYQQTPGQGLQFLFEYFSETQRNKGNFPGRFSGRQFSNSRSEMNVSTLELGDSALYLCASSLGVRETDTQYFGPGTRLTVL.

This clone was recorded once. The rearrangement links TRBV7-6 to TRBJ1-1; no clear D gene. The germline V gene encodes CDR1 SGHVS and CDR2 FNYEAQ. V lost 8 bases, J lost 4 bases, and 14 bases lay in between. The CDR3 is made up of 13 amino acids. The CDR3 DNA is TGTGCCAGCGGCCAATGGGGTGGCACTGAAGCTTTCTTT. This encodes CASGQWGGTEAFF.

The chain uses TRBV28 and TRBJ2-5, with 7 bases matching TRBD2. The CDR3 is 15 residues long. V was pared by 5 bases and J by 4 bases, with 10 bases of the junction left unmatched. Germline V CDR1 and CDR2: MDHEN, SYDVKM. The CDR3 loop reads CASSPPGTMGETQYF. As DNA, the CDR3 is TGTGCCAGCAGTCCACCTGGGACTATGGGAGAGACCCAGTACTTC.

The CDR3 reads CASSLVGSGRKDEQFF. CDR3 nucleotide sequence: TGTGCCAGCAGCTTGGTAGGTAGCGGGAGAAAAGATGAGCAGTTCTTC. The J gene is TRBJ2-1, the V gene TRBV5-4; 9 bases map to TRBD2. This CDR3 is built from 16 residues. The germline CDR1 and CDR2 sequences are SGHNT and YYREEE (reference sequence). The J segment lost 8 bases and the V segment lost 0 bases, leaving 9 bases of the junction unmatched.

The CDR3 sequence: CASSRTGGAFSGNTIYF. DNA of the CDR3: TGTGCCAGCAGTAGGACAGGGGGCGCCTTCTCTGGAAACACCATATATTTT. V gene TRBV27 combines with J gene TRBJ1-3; 11 nucleotides match TRBD1. The V gene's germline CDR1 is MNHEY and CDR2 SMNVEV (reference sequence). This CDR3 has 17 amino acids. With V trimmed by 5 bases and J by 0 bases, 6 bases remained unmatched.

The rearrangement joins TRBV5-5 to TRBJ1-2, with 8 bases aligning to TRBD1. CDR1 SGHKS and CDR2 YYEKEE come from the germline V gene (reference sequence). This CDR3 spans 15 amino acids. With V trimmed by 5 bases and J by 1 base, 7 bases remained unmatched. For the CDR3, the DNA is TGTGCCAGCAGGGAACGGACAGGGCATAACTATGGCTACACCTTC. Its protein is CASRERTGHNYGYTF.

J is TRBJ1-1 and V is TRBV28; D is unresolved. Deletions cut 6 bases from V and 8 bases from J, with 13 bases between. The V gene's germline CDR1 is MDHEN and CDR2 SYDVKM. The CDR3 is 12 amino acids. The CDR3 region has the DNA TGTGCCAGCAGAACGGGGTTCAAAGAAGCTTTCTTT. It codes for CASRTGFKEAFF.

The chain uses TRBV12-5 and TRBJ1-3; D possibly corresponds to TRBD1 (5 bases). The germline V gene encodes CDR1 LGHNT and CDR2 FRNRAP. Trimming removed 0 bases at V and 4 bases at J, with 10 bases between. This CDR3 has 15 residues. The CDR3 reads CASGLVPGSGNTIYF. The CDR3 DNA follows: TGTGCTAGTGGTTTGGTACCAGGGTCCGGAAACACCATATATTTT.

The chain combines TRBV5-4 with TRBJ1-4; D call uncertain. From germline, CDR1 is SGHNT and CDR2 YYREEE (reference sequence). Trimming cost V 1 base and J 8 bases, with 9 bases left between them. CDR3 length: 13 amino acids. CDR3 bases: TGTGCCAGCAGCTTGTCCGAAGGGGAAAAACTGTTTTTT. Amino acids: CASSLSEGEKLFF.

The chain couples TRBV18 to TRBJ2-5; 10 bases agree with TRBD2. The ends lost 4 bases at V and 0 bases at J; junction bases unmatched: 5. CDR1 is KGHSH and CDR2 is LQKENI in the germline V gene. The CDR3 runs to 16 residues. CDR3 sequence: CASSHGLAVHQETQYF. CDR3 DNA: TGTGCCAGCTCACACGGACTAGCGGTACACCAAGAGACCCAGTACTTC.

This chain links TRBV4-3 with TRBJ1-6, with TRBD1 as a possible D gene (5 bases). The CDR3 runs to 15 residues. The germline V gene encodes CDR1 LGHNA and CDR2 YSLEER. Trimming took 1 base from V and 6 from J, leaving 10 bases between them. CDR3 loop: CASSQVTVINSPLHF. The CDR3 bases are TGCGCCAGCAGCCAAGTGACAGTGATTAATTCACCCCTCCACTTT.

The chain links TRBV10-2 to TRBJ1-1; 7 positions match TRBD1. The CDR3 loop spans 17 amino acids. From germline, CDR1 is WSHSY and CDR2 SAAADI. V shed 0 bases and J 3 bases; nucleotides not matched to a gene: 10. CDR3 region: CASSESPHRGVDTEAFF. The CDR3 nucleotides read TGCGCCAGCAGTGAGTCGCCTCACAGGGGTGTTGACACTGAAGCTTTCTTT.

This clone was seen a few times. CDR3 DNA: TGTGCCTACCAACTCGACACAGACACTGAAGCTTTCTTT. Translating gives CAYQLDTDTEAFF. This chain connects TRBV30 to TRBJ1-1, with D uncertain. The germline V gene has CDR1 GTSNPN and CDR2 SVGIG (reference sequence). Trimming pared 7 bases from V and 3 bases from J, leaving 15 bases between. The CDR3 spans 13 residues.

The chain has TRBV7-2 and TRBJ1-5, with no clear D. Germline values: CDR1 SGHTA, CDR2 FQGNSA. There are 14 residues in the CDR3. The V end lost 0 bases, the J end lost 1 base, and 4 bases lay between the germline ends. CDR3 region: CASSLAWSNQPQHF. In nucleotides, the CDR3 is TGTGCCAGCAGCTTAGCTTGGAGCAATCAGCCCCAGCATTTT.

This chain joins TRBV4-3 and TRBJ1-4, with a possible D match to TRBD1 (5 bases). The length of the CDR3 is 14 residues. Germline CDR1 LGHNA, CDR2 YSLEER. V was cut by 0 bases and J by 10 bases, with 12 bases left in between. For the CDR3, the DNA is TGCGCCAGCAGCCAAGAAGGATTCGGGGGAAAACTGTTTTTT. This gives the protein CASSQEGFGGKLFF.

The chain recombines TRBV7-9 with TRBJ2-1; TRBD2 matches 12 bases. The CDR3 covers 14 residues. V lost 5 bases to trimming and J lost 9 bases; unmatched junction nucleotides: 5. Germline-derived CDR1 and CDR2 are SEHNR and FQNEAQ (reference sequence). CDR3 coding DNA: TGTGCCAGCAGCCGGACTAGCGGGGCGCCTGAGCAGTTCTTC. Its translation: CASSRTSGAPEQFF.